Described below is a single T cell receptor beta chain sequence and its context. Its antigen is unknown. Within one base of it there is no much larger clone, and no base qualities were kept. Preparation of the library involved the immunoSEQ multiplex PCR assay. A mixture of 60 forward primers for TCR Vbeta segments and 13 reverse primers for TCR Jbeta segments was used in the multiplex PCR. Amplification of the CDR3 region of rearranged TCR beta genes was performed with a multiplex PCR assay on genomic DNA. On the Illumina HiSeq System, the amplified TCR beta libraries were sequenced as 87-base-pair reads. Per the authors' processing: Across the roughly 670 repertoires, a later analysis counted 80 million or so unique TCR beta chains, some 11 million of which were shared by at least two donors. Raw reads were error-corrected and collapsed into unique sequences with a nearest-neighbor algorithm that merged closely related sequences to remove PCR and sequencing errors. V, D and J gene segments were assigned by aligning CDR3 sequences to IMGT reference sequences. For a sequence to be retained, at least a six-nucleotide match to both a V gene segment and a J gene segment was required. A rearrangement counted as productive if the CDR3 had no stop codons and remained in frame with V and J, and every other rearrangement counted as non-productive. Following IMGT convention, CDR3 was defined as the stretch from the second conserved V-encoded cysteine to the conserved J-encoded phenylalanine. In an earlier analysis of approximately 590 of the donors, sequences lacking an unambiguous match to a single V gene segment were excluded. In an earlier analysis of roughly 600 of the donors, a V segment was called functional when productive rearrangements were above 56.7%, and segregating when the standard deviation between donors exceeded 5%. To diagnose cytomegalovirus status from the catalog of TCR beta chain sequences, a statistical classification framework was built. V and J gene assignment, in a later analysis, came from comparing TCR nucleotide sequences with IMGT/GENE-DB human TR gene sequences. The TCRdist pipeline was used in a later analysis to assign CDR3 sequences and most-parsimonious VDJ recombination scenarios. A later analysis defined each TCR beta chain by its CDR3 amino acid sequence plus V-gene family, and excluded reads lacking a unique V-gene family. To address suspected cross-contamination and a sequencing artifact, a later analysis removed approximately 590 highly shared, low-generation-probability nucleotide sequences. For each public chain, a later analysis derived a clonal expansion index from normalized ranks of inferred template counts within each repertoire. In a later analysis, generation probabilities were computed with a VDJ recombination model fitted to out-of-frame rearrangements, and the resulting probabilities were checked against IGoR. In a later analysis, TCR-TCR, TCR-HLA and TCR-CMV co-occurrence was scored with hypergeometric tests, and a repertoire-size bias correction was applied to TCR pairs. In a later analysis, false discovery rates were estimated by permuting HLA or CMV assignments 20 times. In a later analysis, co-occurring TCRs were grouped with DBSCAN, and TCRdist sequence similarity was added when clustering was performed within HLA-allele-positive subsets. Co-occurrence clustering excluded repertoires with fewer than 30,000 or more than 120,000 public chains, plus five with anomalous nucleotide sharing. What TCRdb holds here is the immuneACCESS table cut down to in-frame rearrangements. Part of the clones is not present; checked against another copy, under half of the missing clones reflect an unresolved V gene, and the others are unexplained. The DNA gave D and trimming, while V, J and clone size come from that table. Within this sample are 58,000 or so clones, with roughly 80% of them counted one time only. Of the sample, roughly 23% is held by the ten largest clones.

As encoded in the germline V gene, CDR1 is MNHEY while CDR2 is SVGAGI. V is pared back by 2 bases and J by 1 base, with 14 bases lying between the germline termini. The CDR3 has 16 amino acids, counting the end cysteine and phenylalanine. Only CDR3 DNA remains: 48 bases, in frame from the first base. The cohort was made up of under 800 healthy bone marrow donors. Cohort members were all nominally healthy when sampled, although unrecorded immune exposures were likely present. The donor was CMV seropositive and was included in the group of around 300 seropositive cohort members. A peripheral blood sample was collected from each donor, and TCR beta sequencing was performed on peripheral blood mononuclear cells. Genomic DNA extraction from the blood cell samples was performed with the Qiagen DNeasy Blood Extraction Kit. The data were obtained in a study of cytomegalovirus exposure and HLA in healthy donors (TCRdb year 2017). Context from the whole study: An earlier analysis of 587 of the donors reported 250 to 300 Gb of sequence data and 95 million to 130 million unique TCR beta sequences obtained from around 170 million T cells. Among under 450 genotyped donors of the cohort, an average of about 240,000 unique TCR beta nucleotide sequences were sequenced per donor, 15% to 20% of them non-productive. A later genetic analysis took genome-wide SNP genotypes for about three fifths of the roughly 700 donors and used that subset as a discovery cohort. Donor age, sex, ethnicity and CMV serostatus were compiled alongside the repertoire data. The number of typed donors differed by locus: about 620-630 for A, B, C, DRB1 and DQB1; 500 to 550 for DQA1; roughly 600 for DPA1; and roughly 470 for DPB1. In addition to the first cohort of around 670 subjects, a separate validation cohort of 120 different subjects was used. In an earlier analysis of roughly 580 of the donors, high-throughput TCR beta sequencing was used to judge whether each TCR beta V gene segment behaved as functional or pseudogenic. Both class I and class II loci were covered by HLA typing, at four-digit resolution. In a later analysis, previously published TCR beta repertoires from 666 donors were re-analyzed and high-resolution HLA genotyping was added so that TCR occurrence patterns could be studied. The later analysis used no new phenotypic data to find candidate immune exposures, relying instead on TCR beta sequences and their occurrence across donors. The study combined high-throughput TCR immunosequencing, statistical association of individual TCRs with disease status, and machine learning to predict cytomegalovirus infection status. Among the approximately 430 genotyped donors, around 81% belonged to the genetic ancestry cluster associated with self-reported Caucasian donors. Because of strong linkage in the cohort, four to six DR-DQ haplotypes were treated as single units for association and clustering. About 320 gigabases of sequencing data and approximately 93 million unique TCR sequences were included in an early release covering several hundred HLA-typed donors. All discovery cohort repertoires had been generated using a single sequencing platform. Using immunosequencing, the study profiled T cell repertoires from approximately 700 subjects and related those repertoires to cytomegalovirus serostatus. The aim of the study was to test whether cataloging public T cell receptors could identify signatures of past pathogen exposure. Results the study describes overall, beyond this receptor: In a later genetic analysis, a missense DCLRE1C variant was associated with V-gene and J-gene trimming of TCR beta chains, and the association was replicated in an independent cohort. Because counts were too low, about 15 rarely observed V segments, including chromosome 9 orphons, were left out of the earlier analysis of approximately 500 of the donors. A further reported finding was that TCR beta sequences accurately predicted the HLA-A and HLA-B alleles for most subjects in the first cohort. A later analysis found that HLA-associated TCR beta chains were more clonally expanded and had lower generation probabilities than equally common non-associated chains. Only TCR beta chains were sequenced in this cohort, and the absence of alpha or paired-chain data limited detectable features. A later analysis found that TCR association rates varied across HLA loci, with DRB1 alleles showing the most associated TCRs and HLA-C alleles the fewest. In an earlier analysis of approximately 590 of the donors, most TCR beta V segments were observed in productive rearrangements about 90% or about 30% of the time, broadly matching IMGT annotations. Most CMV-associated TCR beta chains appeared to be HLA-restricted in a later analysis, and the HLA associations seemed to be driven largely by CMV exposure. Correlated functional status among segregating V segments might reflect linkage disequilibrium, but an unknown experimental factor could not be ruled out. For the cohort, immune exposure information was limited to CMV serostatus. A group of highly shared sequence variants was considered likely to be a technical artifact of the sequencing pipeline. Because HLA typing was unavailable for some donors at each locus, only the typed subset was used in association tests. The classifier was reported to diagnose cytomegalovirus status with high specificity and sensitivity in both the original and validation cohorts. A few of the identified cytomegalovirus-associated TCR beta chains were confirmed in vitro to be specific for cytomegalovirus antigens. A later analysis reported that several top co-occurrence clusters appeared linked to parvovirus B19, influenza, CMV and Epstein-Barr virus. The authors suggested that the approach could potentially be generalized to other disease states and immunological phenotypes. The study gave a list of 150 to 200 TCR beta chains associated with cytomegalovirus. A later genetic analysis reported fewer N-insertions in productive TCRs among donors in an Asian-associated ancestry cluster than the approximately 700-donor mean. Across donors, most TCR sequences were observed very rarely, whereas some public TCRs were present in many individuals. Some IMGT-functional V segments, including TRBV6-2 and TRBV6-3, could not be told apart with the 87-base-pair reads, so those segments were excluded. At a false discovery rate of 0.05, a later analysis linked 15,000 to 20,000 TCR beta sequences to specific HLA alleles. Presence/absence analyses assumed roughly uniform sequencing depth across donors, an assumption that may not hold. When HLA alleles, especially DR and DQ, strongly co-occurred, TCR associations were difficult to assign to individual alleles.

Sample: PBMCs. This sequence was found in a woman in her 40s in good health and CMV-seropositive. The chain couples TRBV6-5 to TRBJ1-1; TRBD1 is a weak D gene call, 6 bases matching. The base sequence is TGTGCCAGCAGTTACAACCACGGGGGGCCGAACACTGAAGCTTTCTTT. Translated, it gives CASSYNHGGPNTEAFF.